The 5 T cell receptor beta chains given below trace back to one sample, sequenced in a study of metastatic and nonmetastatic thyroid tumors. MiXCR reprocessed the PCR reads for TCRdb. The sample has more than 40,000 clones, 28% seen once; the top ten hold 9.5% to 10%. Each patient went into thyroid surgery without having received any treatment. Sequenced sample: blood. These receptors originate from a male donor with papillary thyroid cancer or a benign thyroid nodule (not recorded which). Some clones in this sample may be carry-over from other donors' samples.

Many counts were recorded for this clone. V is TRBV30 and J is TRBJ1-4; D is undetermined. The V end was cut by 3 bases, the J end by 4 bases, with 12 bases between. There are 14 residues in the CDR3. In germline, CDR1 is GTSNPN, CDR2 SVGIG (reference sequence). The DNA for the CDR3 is TGTGCCTGGAGCGAAAACCTTGATAATGAAAAACTGTTTTTT. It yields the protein CAWSENLDNEKLFF.

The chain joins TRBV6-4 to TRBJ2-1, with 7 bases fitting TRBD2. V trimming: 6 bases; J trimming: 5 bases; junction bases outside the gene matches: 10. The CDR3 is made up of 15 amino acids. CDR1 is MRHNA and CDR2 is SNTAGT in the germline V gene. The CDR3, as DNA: TGTGCCAGCAGCCCCGGGACTATTGACCACAATGAGCAGTTCTTC. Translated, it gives CASSPGTIDHNEQFF.

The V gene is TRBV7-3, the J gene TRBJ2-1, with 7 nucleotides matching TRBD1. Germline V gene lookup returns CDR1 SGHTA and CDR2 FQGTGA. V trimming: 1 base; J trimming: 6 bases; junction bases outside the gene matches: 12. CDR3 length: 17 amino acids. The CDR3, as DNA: TGTGCCAGCAGCTTAATTGGTTGGCAGGGGGTATTCAATGAGCAGTTCTTC. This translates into CASSLIGWQGVFNEQFF.

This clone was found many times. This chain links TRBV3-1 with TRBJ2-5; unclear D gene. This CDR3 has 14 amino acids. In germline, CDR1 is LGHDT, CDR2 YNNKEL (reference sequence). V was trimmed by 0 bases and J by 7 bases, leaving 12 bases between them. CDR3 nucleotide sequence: TGTGCCAGCAGCCAAGAAGGTGAGGTGCGGACCCAGTACTTC. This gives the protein CASSQEGEVRTQYF.

DNA for the CDR3: TGTGCCAGCAGTGACTCTACAGGGGATGAGCCCCAGCATTTT. Translating it yields CASSDSTGDEPQHF. V gene TRBV6-4 combines with J gene TRBJ1-5; the match to TRBD1 covers 7 bases. Germline V lookup: CDR1 MRHNA, CDR2 SNTAGT. There are 14 residues in the CDR3. V trimming: 0 bases; J trimming: 8 bases; junction bases outside the gene matches: 4.